This T cell receptor beta chain originates from a study of control samples from healthy donors and cancer patients. Sequenced by immunoSEQ multiplex PCR; TCRdb stores in-frame clones only, minus some. Counted here are some 130,000 clones, 75% to 95% occurring once; the ten biggest clones make up about 2.5%. This receptor was identified in a man aged 40-49 years in good health. Sequencing input: blood.

The CDR3 region is CASSLTSGAAGELFF. The CDR3 DNA follows: TGTGCCAGCAGCCTGACTAGCGGGGCTGCCGGGGAGCTGTTTTTT. The chain links TRBV6-4 to TRBJ2-2, with 11 nucleotides matching TRBD2. Germline V gene sequence: CDR1 MRHNA, CDR2 SNTAGT. The CDR3 is 15 residues long. After removal of 6 bases from V and 6 bases from J, the junction contained 6 bases not matched to a gene.